These T cell receptor beta chains were read from a single sample in a study of regulatory T cells in long-lasting Graves disease. A single record per CDR3 protein comes from TCRdb applying MiXCR to the multiplex PCR reads. The table has approximately 270,000 distinct CDR3 sequences, approximately 18% seen once. Another study also made use of these data, one on T cells in Graves' hyperthyroidism and ophthalmopathy.

The sequences come from peripheral blood mononuclear cells (PBMCs), collected at new diagnosis, from a patient treated with antithyroid drugs. These receptors were taken from a woman aged 25 to 39 with Graves disease. The CDR3 runs from the conserved cysteine through the conserved F or W. A D gene is named only where the DNA matches it firmly. Clone size, where shown, is once, few, many, or a class for clones that have expanded.

J	D	size	V	CDR3	DNA
TRBJ2-1	TRBD2	many	TRBV19	CASSIEASGVNEQFF	TGTGCCAGTAGTATTGAGGCTAGCGGGGTTAATGAGCAGTTCTTC
TRBJ2-7	.	many	TRBV5-6	CASSLEVLGSSSYEQYF	TGTGCCAGCAGCTTGGAGGTCCTTGGTTCGAGCTCCTACGAGCAGTACTTC
TRBJ2-7	TRBD2	many	TRBV20-1	CSARLLTRGRQAEQYF	TGCAGTGCTAGACTCCTCACGCGGGGGAGGCAGGCCGAGCAGTACTTC
TRBJ2-5	TRBD2	many	TRBV27	CASSPIRPTSVGETQYF	TGTGCCAGCAGTCCGATCCGCCCGACTAGCGTAGGAGAGACCCAGTACTTC
TRBJ1-4	.	many	TRBV6-2/TRBV6-3	CASSNQGRGNEKLFF	TGTGCCAGCAGTAACCAGGGGCGGGGTAATGAAAAACTGTTTTTT
TRBJ2-7	.	.	TRBV12-3/TRBV12-4	CASSDRGGSSYEQYF	TGTGCCAGCAGTGACAGGGGAGGGAGCTCCTACGAGCAGTACTTC
TRBJ2-1	TRBD2	few	TRBV5-4	CASSTGTGGRNEQFF	TGTGCCAGCAGCACCGGTACGGGGGGGAGGAATGAGCAGTTCTTC
TRBJ2-5	TRBD2	many	TRBV20-1	CSARDLLAGEQETQYF	TGCAGTGCTAGAGATCTCCTAGCGGGTGAACAAGAGACCCAGTACTTC
TRBJ2-1	TRBD2	many	TRBV7-2	CASSSRLAGLYNEQFF	TGTGCCAGCAGCTCACGACTAGCGGGCCTCTACAATGAGCAGTTCTTC
TRBJ2-7	.	.	TRBV7-2	CASSDPGYEQYF	TGTGCCAGCAGCGATCCAGGTTACGAGCAGTACTTC
TRBJ2-1	TRBD1	.	TRBV7-2	CASSGQGALEQFF	TGTGCCAGCAGCGGTCAGGGGGCGCTTGAGCAGTTCTTC
TRBJ2-7	.	many	TRBV12-3/TRBV12-4	CASSLKEGYFYEQYF	TGTGCCAGCAGTTTAAAGGAGGGGTACTTCTACGAGCAGTACTTC
TRBJ1-1	.	.	TRBV5-4	CACAMNTEAFF	TGTGCCTGTGCTATGAACACTGAAGCTTTCTTT
TRBJ2-5	.	few	TRBV9	CASSVDLGSQETQYF	TGTGCCAGCAGCGTAGATTTGGGGTCCCAAGAGACCCAGTACTTC
TRBJ2-7	TRBD2	many	TRBV7-2	CASSFGLAGPYEQYF	TGTGCCAGCAGCTTCGGACTAGCGGGGCCATACGAGCAGTACTTC
TRBJ1-6	.	many	TRBV25-1	CASSAGEKNSPLHF	TGTGCCAGCAGTGCAGGGGAAAAGAATTCACCCCTCCACTTT
TRBJ1-1	.	.	TRBV12-3/TRBV12-4	CASSRPRGAGEAFF	TGTGCCAGCAGTAGACCCCGGGGGGCCGGTGAAGCTTTCTTT
TRBJ1-1	.	few	TRBV10-3	CAVCGTLNTEAFF	TGTGCCGTTTGCGGGACACTGAACACTGAAGCTTTCTTT
TRBJ2-7	.	many	TRBV5-4	CASSLVGGAYEQYF	TGTGCCAGCAGCTTAGTGGGGGGGGCTTACGAGCAGTACTTC
TRBJ1-3	TRBD1	.	TRBV7-8	CASSLNRGSGNTIYF	TGTGCCAGCAGCTTAAACAGGGGGTCTGGAAACACCATATATTTT
TRBJ1-3	.	.	TRBV2	CASSERGGELNSGNTIYF	TGTGCCAGCAGTGAAAGGGGAGGAGAACTTAACTCTGGAAACACCATATATTTT
TRBJ1-5	.	many	TRBV20-1	CSARGSRGNQPQHF	TGCAGTGCTAGAGGCAGCCGAGGCAATCAGCCCCAGCATTTT
TRBJ2-2	.	many	TRBV20-1	CSARDRLGDTGELFF	TGCAGTGCTAGGGACCGCTTGGGGGACACCGGGGAGCTGTTTTTT
TRBJ1-5	TRBD1	many	TRBV7-2	CASSGGQGGFQPQHF	TGTGCCAGCAGCGGTGGACAGGGGGGTTTTCAGCCCCAGCATTTT
TRBJ2-1	TRBD1	.	TRBV7-2	CASSADRGYSNEQFF	TGTGCCAGCAGTGCCGACAGGGGGTATTCGAATGAGCAGTTCTTC
TRBJ2-4	.	.	TRBV7-2	CASSPSVAYKNIQYF	TGTGCCAGCAGCCCGAGTGTAGCGTACAAAAACATTCAGTACTTC
TRBJ1-2	.	many	TRBV20-1	CSARDQKGSGYTF	TGCAGTGCTAGAGATCAGAAAGGAAGCGGCTACACCTTC
TRBJ2-2	TRBD2	many	TRBV7-6	CASSLAVAGGSGELFF	TGTGCCAGCAGCTTAGCGGTAGCGGGGGGAAGCGGGGAGCTGTTTTTT
TRBJ1-5	.	few	TRBV4-1	CASSQAGVGAQHF	TGCGCCAGCAGCCAAGCAGGGGTTGGTGCCCAGCATTTT
TRBJ1-1	.	.	TRBV6-1	CASISTSRPGTGAFF	TGTGCCAGCATTTCTACGAGCCGACCCGGCACCGGGGCTTTCTTT
TRBJ1-3	.	.	TRBV5-1	CASSLVGSFSGNTIYF	TGCGCCAGCAGCTTGGTAGGCAGCTTCTCTGGAAACACCATATATTTT
TRBJ2-5	.	.	TRBV11-2	CASSFRDLLVAMETQYF	TGTGCCAGCAGCTTTAGGGATTTGTTAGTTGCGATGGAGACCCAGTACTTC
TRBJ2-3	.	many	TRBV25-1	CASNRGDSRTDTQYF	TGTGCCAGCAACCGGGGGGACAGCAGAACAGATACGCAGTATTTT
TRBJ2-5	TRBD2	many	TRBV6-2/TRBV6-3	CASGRGGQGGQETQYF	TGTGCCAGCGGTCGCGGGGGGCAAGGAGGCCAAGAGACCCAGTACTTC
TRBJ2-3	.	many	TRBV11-2	CACQGGATKDTQYF	TGTGCCTGCCAAGGTGGAGCCACAAAAGATACGCAGTATTTT
TRBJ1-4	.	.	TRBV20-1	CSARYRTANEKLFF	TGCAGTGCTAGATACCGGACAGCTAATGAAAAACTGTTTTTT
TRBJ2-1	TRBD1	many	TRBV27	CASTGGDRGWNEQFF	TGTGCCAGCACCGGGGGAGACAGGGGCTGGAATGAGCAGTTCTTC
TRBJ1-4	TRBD1	.	TRBV28	CASSVGTGGLGKLFF	TGTGCCAGCAGTGTCGGGACAGGGGGGTTGGGAAAACTGTTTTTT
TRBJ1-4	.	many	TRBV5-1	CASSVVGGTDEKLFF	TGCGCCAGCAGCGTTGTAGGGGGAACTGATGAAAAACTGTTTTTT
TRBJ2-1	TRBD2	.	TRBV7-2	CASSIQAAGTSYKGEQFF	TGTGCCAGCAGCATCCAAGCCGCCGGGACTAGTTACAAGGGTGAGCAGTTCTTC
TRBJ2-3	.	many	TRBV4-1	CASSQVLHTQYF	TGCGCCAGCAGCCAAGTACTTCATACGCAGTATTTT
TRBJ2-1	TRBD2	few	TRBV29-1	CSATSGGATYNEQFF	TGCAGCGCAACTAGCGGGGGGGCGACCTACAATGAGCAGTTCTTC
TRBJ2-5	.	.	TRBV20-1	CSASDRKETQYF	TGCAGTGCTTCCGACAGGAAAGAGACCCAGTACTTC
TRBJ1-2	.	many	TRBV12-3/TRBV12-4	CAIRDGSNYGYTF	TGTGCCATTCGGGATGGTTCAAACTATGGCTACACCTTC
TRBJ1-2	TRBD1	many	TRBV20-1	CSARKQGASNGYTF	TGCAGTGCTAGGAAACAGGGGGCGTCGAATGGCTACACCTTC
TRBJ1-5	.	many	TRBV5-6	CASSLGQGMGNQPQHF	TGTGCCAGCAGCTTGGGGCAGGGTATGGGCAATCAGCCCCAGCATTTT
TRBJ2-3	TRBD2	many	TRBV20-1	CSASGAGGSLYTDTQYF	TGCAGTGCTAGTGGAGCGGGGGGGTCTTTGTATACAGATACGCAGTATTTT
TRBJ2-5	TRBD1	.	TRBV12-3/TRBV12-4	CASSSSWDRGLQTQYF	TGTGCCAGCAGTTCCTCCTGGGACAGGGGGCTACAGACCCAGTACTTC
TRBJ2-4	TRBD1	many	TRBV28	CASSFSATGGKFF	TGTGCCAGCAGTTTCAGTGCGACAGGGGGAAAGTTCTTC
TRBJ1-5	TRBD1	.	TRBV28	CASSPQGPTHQPQHF	TGTGCCAGCAGTCCACAGGGGCCTACCCATCAGCCCCAGCATTTT
TRBJ2-3	TRBD2	once	TRBV7-3	CASSLTSGGAVAQYF	TGTGCCAGCAGCTTGACTAGCGGGGGGGCCGTCGCGCAGTATTTT
TRBJ2-1	TRBD2	.	TRBV24-1	CATSDPGTSEQFF	TGTGCCACCAGTGACCCCGGGACTAGTGAGCAGTTCTTC
TRBJ1-5	.	many	TRBV27	CASSPRQSFDRQPQHF	TGTGCCAGCAGTCCCCGACAGTCTTTCGACCGTCAGCCCCAGCATTTT
TRBJ1-4	.	.	TRBV29-1	CSARTGRDEKLFF	TGCAGCGCGCGGACGGGTCGGGATGAAAAACTGTTTTTT
TRBJ1-1	.	many	TRBV10-1	CASSDRGQPNTEAFF	TGCGCCAGCAGTGACAGAGGACAGCCGAACACTGAAGCTTTCTTT